Reported below is one T cell receptor beta chain. Its specificity is not known. Other DNA sequences from this sample encode an identical CDR3 as well. Germline V lookup: CDR1 LNHDA, CDR2 SQIVND (reference sequence). V shed 3 bases, J shed 5 bases, and the junction held 4 bases outside the gene matches. The CDR3 covers 14 residues. PCR employed 60 Vbeta and 13 Jbeta primers. Libraries were prepared by immunoSEQ multiplex PCR; TCRdb keeps only in-frame clonotypes and omits some of them. The repertoire table contains some 89,000 clones. The entry originates in a study of cytomegalovirus exposure and HLA in healthy donors. Study-level results: Some V segments, including TRBV6-2 and TRBV6-3, were excluded as indistinguishable. It was reported that the classifier diagnosed cytomegalovirus status with high specificity and sensitivity in both the original and validation cohorts.

This receptor was identified in a woman in her twenties or thirties in good health and CMV-seronegative. Sequencing input: PBMCs. This chain connects TRBV19 to TRBJ2-7; the match to TRBD1 covers 10 bases. The CDR3 DNA sequence: TGTGCCAGTAGTATCCGGGACAGGGGCCACGAGCAGTACTTC. Its protein product is CASSIRDRGHEQYF.